A selection of T cell receptor beta chains follows, all from one sample in a study of cytomegalovirus exposure and HLA in healthy donors. Clones were sequenced by immunoSEQ multiplex PCR, and TCRdb holds only the in-frame ones, with some missing. The data contain 190,000 or so clones, roughly 83% of them singletons. The specimen was PBMCs. The receptor set was obtained from a male donor in good health and CMV-seropositive. Both conserved end residues are part of each CDR3. A D gene is named only where the DNA matches it firmly. For some rows the clone size is stated as once, few or many, or as a class when expanded; others skip it.

J: TRBJ2-7; size: .; V: TRBV5-1; D: TRBD2; length: 15; DNA: TGCGCCAGCGGACGATCTAGCGGGAGTCCCTACGAGCAGTACTTC; CDR3: CASGRSSGSPYEQYF
J: TRBJ2-3; size: .; V: TRBV18; D: .; length: 17; DNA: TGTGCCAGCTCACCTTGGGGATGGGGGACTAGCACAGATACGCAGTATTTT; CDR3: CASSPWGWGTSTDTQYF
J: TRBJ2-7; size: .; V: TRBV2; D: .; length: 15; DNA: TGTGCCAGCAGTGAACAACGACAGGCCGTGTTCGAGCAGTACTTC; CDR3: CASSEQRQAVFEQYF
J: TRBJ1-4; size: .; V: TRBV19; D: TRBD1; length: 15; DNA: TGTGCCAGTAGTATAGCGACAGGGCGAGAGGAAAAACTGTTTTTT; CDR3: CASSIATGREEKLFF
J: TRBJ1-1; size: .; V: TRBV7-8; D: TRBD1; length: 14; DNA: TGTGCCAGCAGATGGGACAGGGCTAACACTGAAGCTTTCTTT; CDR3: CASRWDRANTEAFF
J: TRBJ1-2; size: .; V: TRBV7-6; D: TRBD1; length: 15; DNA: TGTGCCAGCAGCAGGCAGGGACAGACAATCTATGGCTACACCTTC; CDR3: CASSRQGQTIYGYTF
J: TRBJ2-7; size: .; V: TRBV19; D: TRBD2; length: 13; DNA: TGTGCCTCTGGGGGGGACCGTGCCTACGAGCAGTACTTC; CDR3: CASGGDRAYEQYF
J: TRBJ2-7; size: .; V: TRBV7-9; D: .; length: 13; DNA: TGTTCCAGCAGCTTGACTACGACCTACGAGCAGTACTTC; CDR3: CSSSLTTTYEQYF
J: TRBJ2-7; size: few; V: TRBV27; D: TRBD2; length: 15; DNA: TGTGCCAGCAGCAAGGAAGCGGGAGGAGGGTACGAGCAGTACTTC; CDR3: CASSKEAGGGYEQYF
J: TRBJ2-5; size: .; V: TRBV4-2; D: TRBD2; length: 15; DNA: TGTGCCAGCAGCCAAGGGGCGGGGGGGATGGAGACCCAGTACTTC; CDR3: CASSQGAGGMETQYF
J: TRBJ1-1; size: .; V: TRBV6-4; D: .; length: 15; DNA: TGTGCCAGCAGTGACTCGTTCGGGGGGTGGACTGAAGCTTTCTTT; CDR3: CASSDSFGGWTEAFF
J: TRBJ2-7; size: .; V: TRBV27; D: TRBD2; length: 15; DNA: TGTGCCAGCAGTTTGGGGTGGGAGGGACCCTACGAGCAGTACTTC; CDR3: CASSLGWEGPYEQYF
J: TRBJ2-5; size: few; V: TRBV28; D: TRBD1; length: 16; DNA: TGTGCCAGCAGGGCACCGCACGGACAGGGAAAAGAGACCCAGTACTTC; CDR3: CASRAPHGQGKETQYF
J: TRBJ1-3; size: .; V: TRBV6-1; D: .; length: 17; DNA: TGTGCCAGCAGTGCCCCACAGGGAAGGGGCTCTGGAAACACCATATATTTT; CDR3: CASSAPQGRGSGNTIYF
J: TRBJ2-7; size: few; V: TRBV6-1; D: .; length: 15; DNA: TGTGCCAGCAGTGTAAGGGCGGGGACCCCCTACGAGCAGTACTTC; CDR3: CASSVRAGTPYEQYF
J: TRBJ2-7; size: .; V: TRBV6-5; D: .; length: 14; DNA: TGTGCCAGCAGTCAAAGCAGCGAGGCCTACGAGCAGTACTTC; CDR3: CASSQSSEAYEQYF
J: TRBJ2-7; size: .; V: TRBV28; D: .; length: 14; DNA: TGTGCCAGCAGTTCCCCGGGTGAGGGCTACGAGCAGTACTTC; CDR3: CASSSPGEGYEQYF
J: TRBJ2-1; size: .; V: TRBV7-9; D: .; length: 15; DNA: TGTTCCAGCAGCTCCGATTATAGCTCCTACAATGAGCAGTTCTTC; CDR3: CSSSSDYSSYNEQFF
J: TRBJ2-1; size: .; V: TRBV6-1; D: .; length: 14; DNA: TGTGCCAGCATCCGGGACACTACCTACAATGAGCAGTTCTTC; CDR3: CASIRDTTYNEQFF
J: TRBJ2-5; size: .; V: TRBV5-1; D: TRBD1; length: 13; DNA: TGCGCCAGCAGCTTTCAGGGGGAAGAGACCCAGTACTTC; CDR3: CASSFQGEETQYF
J: TRBJ2-7; size: .; V: TRBV28; D: TRBD2; length: 13; DNA: TGTGCCAGCAGGGGTAGCGGGAGTGACGAGCAGTACTTC; CDR3: CASRGSGSDEQYF
J: TRBJ2-2; size: once; V: TRBV11-3; D: TRBD2; length: 16; DNA: TGTGCCAGCAGCCCCCGCGGTAGCGGGACCACCGGGGAGCTGTTTTTT; CDR3: CASSPRGSGTTGELFF
J: TRBJ2-1; size: .; V: TRBV7-2; D: TRBD2; length: 16; DNA: TGTGCCAGCAGCTTCAGCGGGGGGGCGGCCTACAATGAGCAGTTCTTC; CDR3: CASSFSGGAAYNEQFF
J: TRBJ1-2; size: .; V: TRBV5-1; D: TRBD1; length: 16; DNA: TGCGCCAGCAGCTTGATCGATTCCCTTTCACAGGGGGGCTACACCTTC; CDR3: CASSLIDSLSQGGYTF
J: TRBJ1-2; size: few; V: TRBV7-2; D: .; length: 16; DNA: TGTGCCAGCAGCTTAAGCTACGGTTCCCGCGGCTATGGCTACACCTTC; CDR3: CASSLSYGSRGYGYTF
J: TRBJ1-1; size: .; V: TRBV4-3; D: .; length: 15; DNA: TGCGCCAGCAGCCAAGATCTGAGAGGGACTGGCGAAGCTTTCTTT; CDR3: CASSQDLRGTGEAFF
J: TRBJ1-4; size: few; V: TRBV7-2; D: .; length: 15; DNA: TGTGCCAGCAGCTTAGGAGCGGGGAGGGTTGAAAAACTGTTTTTT; CDR3: CASSLGAGRVEKLFF
J: TRBJ2-7; size: .; V: TRBV2; D: TRBD2; length: 15; DNA: TGTGCCAGCAGTAACCTAGGACTAGCGACCTACGAGCAGTACTTC; CDR3: CASSNLGLATYEQYF
J: TRBJ1-1; size: few; V: TRBV19; D: .; length: 12; DNA: TGTGCCAGTATGACCAGGGTCACTGAAGCTTTCTTT; CDR3: CASMTRVTEAFF
J: TRBJ2-1; size: .; V: TRBV15; D: TRBD1; length: 15; DNA: TGTGCCACCAGCAGGGCGGGACAGGGAAAAAATGAGCAGTTCTTC; CDR3: CATSRAGQGKNEQFF
J: TRBJ2-7; size: .; V: TRBV4-3; D: .; length: 15; DNA: TGCGCCAGCAGCCAAGAGCTACTCACAGGTACCGAGCAGTACTTC; CDR3: CASSQELLTGTEQYF
J: TRBJ1-5; size: .; V: TRBV6-1; D: .; length: 15; DNA: TGTGCCAGCAGGGACAACAGTCTGGGCAATCAGCCCCAGCATTTT; CDR3: CASRDNSLGNQPQHF
J: TRBJ1-5; size: .; V: TRBV27; D: TRBD1; length: 15; DNA: TGTGCCAGCAGTTCGGGACAGTATAGCAATCAGCCCCAGCATTTT; CDR3: CASSSGQYSNQPQHF
J: TRBJ1-6; size: .; V: TRBV4-3; D: .; length: 15; DNA: TGCGCCAGCAGCCAAGCGCGGGATCAGGATTCACCCCTCCACTTT; CDR3: CASSQARDQDSPLHF
J: TRBJ1-5; size: .; V: TRBV2; D: TRBD1; length: 16; DNA: TGTGCCAGCAGTGAAGTGGGACAGATCTTCAATCAGCCCCAGCATTTT; CDR3: CASSEVGQIFNQPQHF
J: TRBJ2-5; size: few; V: TRBV7-2; D: TRBD2; length: 16; DNA: TGTGCCAGCAGCTTAGACAGGATAAAGGGAGGGGAGACCCAGTACTTC; CDR3: CASSLDRIKGGETQYF
J: TRBJ2-7; size: .; V: TRBV7-2; D: TRBD2; length: 14; DNA: TGTGCCAGCACGTTCTGGGGCGGGAGTTACGAGCAGTACTTC; CDR3: CASTFWGGSYEQYF
J: TRBJ1-6; size: .; V: TRBV9; D: .; length: 15; DNA: TGTGCCAGCAGCGTAGCTACGGGGGGGCTTACGGCCCTCCACTTT; CDR3: CASSVATGGLTALHF
J: TRBJ2-1; size: few; V: TRBV25-1; D: .; length: 13; DNA: TGTGCCAGCAGTGTGCACCTAGTGGATGAGCAGTTCTTC; CDR3: CASSVHLVDEQFF
J: TRBJ2-7; size: .; V: TRBV6-5; D: TRBD1; length: 16; DNA: TGTGCCAGCAGTTACTCGGGACAGGGGGGCACCTACGAGCAGTACTTC; CDR3: CASSYSGQGGTYEQYF
J: TRBJ2-1; size: .; V: TRBV5-1; D: TRBD2; length: 17; DNA: TGCGCCAGCAGCTCGGGACTAGCGGGAGATGGGTACAATGAGCAGTTCTTC; CDR3: CASSSGLAGDGYNEQFF
J: TRBJ2-7; size: .; V: TRBV12-5; D: .; length: 11; DNA: TGTGCTAGTGGTTTGGCATACGAGCAGTACTTC; CDR3: CASGLAYEQYF
J: TRBJ2-5; size: .; V: TRBV10-2; D: TRBD2; length: 15; DNA: TGCGCCAGTCAGACCGGGACTAGGGGTATGGAGACCCAGTACTTC; CDR3: CASQTGTRGMETQYF
J: TRBJ2-2; size: .; V: TRBV7-2; D: .; length: 15; DNA: TGTGCCAGCAGCTTAGTATCCGGGGACACCGGGGAGCTGTTTTTT; CDR3: CASSLVSGDTGELFF
J: TRBJ2-1; size: .; V: TRBV19; D: TRBD1; length: 19; DNA: TGTGCCAGTAGTACGCTCGGGACAGGCTCGAGGCAACCGTACAATGAGCAGTTCTTC; CDR3: CASSTLGTGSRQPYNEQFF
J: TRBJ2-1; size: few; V: TRBV5-4; D: TRBD1; length: 15; DNA: TGTGCCAGCAGCTTTTTTGGGACAGGACCCAATGAGCAGTTCTTC; CDR3: CASSFFGTGPNEQFF
J: TRBJ1-4; size: .; V: TRBV6-1; D: TRBD1; length: 14; DNA: TGTGCCAGCAGCGCAGGGACAGGGTATGAAAAACTGTTTTTT; CDR3: CASSAGTGYEKLFF
J: TRBJ1-5; size: .; V: TRBV10-3; D: TRBD1; length: 18; DNA: TGTGCCATCAGTGCGGGACAGGGGAGAGGCTATAGCAATCAGCCCCAGCATTTT; CDR3: CAISAGQGRGYSNQPQHF
J: TRBJ2-7; size: .; V: TRBV19; D: TRBD2; length: 14; DNA: TGTGCCAGTAGTACCACTAGCGGGAAGGCCGAGCAGTACTTC; CDR3: CASSTTSGKAEQYF
J: TRBJ2-1; size: .; V: TRBV7-3; D: .; length: 15; DNA: TGTGCCAGCAGCACCACAGGAAACTCCTACAATGAGCAGTTCTTC; CDR3: CASSTTGNSYNEQFF
J: TRBJ2-2; size: once; V: TRBV5-4; D: TRBD1; length: 15; DNA: TGTGCCAGCAGCTTAGGGGGCCAGAACACCGGGGAGCTGTTTTTT; CDR3: CASSLGGQNTGELFF
J: TRBJ1-1; size: .; V: TRBV7-3; D: .; length: 14; DNA: TGTGCCAGCAGCTTAATAGGTACAGGGAGTCAAGCTTTCTTT; CDR3: CASSLIGTGSQAFF
J: TRBJ2-5; size: .; V: TRBV27; D: TRBD2; length: 15; DNA: TGTGCCAGCAGGGGTTTAGCGGGTTATAAAGAGACCCAGTACTTC; CDR3: CASRGLAGYKETQYF
J: TRBJ2-2; size: .; V: TRBV4-2; D: TRBD1; length: 16; DNA: TGTGCCAGCAGCCAAGCTGGACAGGCTAACACCGGGGAGCTGTTTTTT; CDR3: CASSQAGQANTGELFF
J: TRBJ2-7; size: .; V: TRBV30; D: TRBD2; length: 16; DNA: TGTGCCTGGAGTGTACCGGGACTAGCGGTTTCCTACGAGCAGTACTTC; CDR3: CAWSVPGLAVSYEQYF
J: TRBJ2-5; size: .; V: TRBV14; D: TRBD2; length: 15; DNA: TGTGCCAGCAGCCACGGGGCGGGAGGGCAAGAGACCCAGTACTTC; CDR3: CASSHGAGGQETQYF
J: TRBJ2-7; size: .; V: TRBV4-3; D: .; length: 12; DNA: TGCGCCAGCAGCCAGGTACAGGACCGGCAGTACTTC; CDR3: CASSQVQDRQYF
J: TRBJ2-1; size: .; V: TRBV10-3; D: TRBD2; length: 17; DNA: TGTGCCGCCCTCGGGAGACTAGCGGGAAGTGGGGACAATGAGCAGTTCTTC; CDR3: CAALGRLAGSGDNEQFF
J: TRBJ2-1; size: .; V: TRBV27; D: TRBD1; length: 15; DNA: TGTGCCAGTCATCCCGGACAGGGTTCCTACAATGAGCAGTTCTTC; CDR3: CASHPGQGSYNEQFF
J: TRBJ1-1; size: .; V: TRBV5-1; D: TRBD1; length: 14; DNA: TGTGCCAGCAGCGGATTGCCGGGACAGGAAGCTTCTTTCTTT; CDR3: CASSGLPGQEASFF